The 5 T cell receptor beta chains below all came from one sample that was sequenced in a study of blood T cell repertoires in COVID-19. The method was immunoSEQ multiplex PCR; TCRdb's version includes in-frame clones alone and lacks a portion of them. This sample has 250,000 to 300,000 clones, with roughly 89% found just once. The sequencing sample was made of peripheral blood. These receptors all come from a woman aged 40 to 50 who had recovered from COVID-19.

In this sample, this clone turned up a few times. V is TRBV19 and J is TRBJ1-5; D is uncertain. The V end lost 3 bases, the J end lost 7 bases, and 16 bases lay between the germline ends. This CDR3 is 15 amino acids long. Germline loops: CDR1 LNHDA, CDR2 SQIVND (reference sequence). CDR3 protein: CASSINFGGSQPQHF. The CDR3 coding sequence is TGTGCCAGTAGTATCAACTTCGGAGGGAGCCAGCCCCAGCATTTT. Filled out from reference TRBV19 and TRBJ1-5, the complete variable domain reads DGGITQSPKYLFRKEGQNVTLSCEQNLNHDAMYWYRQDPGQGLRLIYYSQIVNDFQKGDIAEGYSVSREKKESFPLTVTSAQKNPTAFYLCASSINFGGSQPQHFGDGTRLSIL.

The chain is built from TRBV5-6 and TRBJ2-2; 10 nucleotides agree with TRBD2. The ends lost 3 bases at V and 4 bases at J; junction bases unmatched: 3. This CDR3 contains 15 residues. The V gene's germline CDR1 is SGHDT and CDR2 YYEEEE. As DNA, the CDR3 is TGTGCCAGCAGCTACGAGCGGGGGGGCACCGGGGAGCTGTTTTTT. It specifies CASSYERGGTGELFF.

The chain combines TRBV18 with TRBJ2-2; weak D call: TRBD1 (6 bases). Trimming removed 3 bases at V and 2 bases at J, with 13 bases between. The V gene's germline CDR1 is KGHSH and CDR2 LQKENI. The CDR3 consists of 16 residues. The CDR3 coding sequence is TGTGCCAGCTCACCCCAGGACAGACTTAACACCGGGGAGCTGTTTTTT. This sequence encodes CASSPQDRLNTGELFF.

This chain joins TRBV11-3 and TRBJ2-5, with a weak D call TRBD1 (6 bases). V was pared by 5 bases and J by 1 base, with 11 bases between. The CDR3 extends over 14 amino acids. Germline CDR1 reads SGHNT; CDR2 reads YENEEA. The CDR3 bases are TGTGCCAGCAGCGTGGGGACATCCCAAGAGACCCAGTACTTC. Its protein is CASSVGTSQETQYF.

This clone is a singleton in its sample. V gene TRBV30 combines with J gene TRBJ1-1; possibly TRBD1 for D (6 bases). Germline CDR1 and CDR2: GTSNPN and SVGIG (reference sequence). The CDR3 extends over 14 amino acids. Trimming left V 5 bases short and J 3 bases short, with 16 bases between. CDR3 bases: TGTGCCTGGGTTAAAAAACAGGGTCACACTGAAGCTTTCTTT. The encoded protein is CAWVKKQGHTEAFF. The full variable domain, rest sourced from reference TRBV30 and TRBJ1-1, is SQTIHQWPATLVQPVGSPLSLECTVEGTSNPNLYWYRQAAGRGLQLLFYSVGIGQISSEVPQNLSASRPQDRQFILSSKKLLLSDSGFYLCAWVKKQGHTEAFFGQGTRLTVV.